This T cell receptor (beta chain) originates from a study of T-cell reconstitution after alpha-beta-depleted transplantation in children. Preparation of the TCRbeta library was carried out with unique molecular identifiers. TCRdb ran MiXCR on the PCR reads and lists one entry per CDR3 protein. Here the sample spans fewer than 700,000 distinct CDR3 sequences, 10% to 15% being singletons. The CDR3 has 16 amino acids. V gave up 3 bases and J gave up 1 base, with 14 bases separating them. V gene TRBV12-3 or TRBV12-4 combines with J gene TRBJ2-3; possible D gene TRBD2, 5 bases. The starting material was PBMCs, mostly from graft donor cells, obtained 360 days after TCRalphabeta/CD19-depleted stem cell transplant. This TCR derives from a male patient between 10 and 17 years old who had a stem cell transplant for acute myeloid leukemia, so the T cells may come from the graft donor. In DNA, the CDR3 is TGTGCCAGCAGTTTTGATCAGCGGAGCCGCACAGATACGCAGTATTTT. Its translation is CASSFDQRSRTDTQYF.